This is a list of T cell receptor beta chains from one sample in a study of cytomegalovirus exposure and HLA in healthy donors. This table comes from immunoSEQ multiplex PCR, and its TCRdb copy is limited to in-frame clones, with some not included. This sample has about 110,000 clones, with 90% to 97% found just once. The sequencing input was PBMCs. The receptors were sampled from a woman aged 18-29 years in good health and CMV-seronegative. Each CDR3 is given with its conserved first and last residue. The D gene is left open where the match is weak. Clone size appears in some rows only: once, few, many, or a class for an expanded clone.

J: TRBJ2-7; D: TRBD1; size: NA; V: TRBV5-1; CDR3: CASSLGTGDVQYF; DNA: TGCGCCAGCAGCTTGGGGACAGGGGATGTGCAGTACTTC
J: TRBJ1-6; D: NA; size: once; V: TRBV9; CDR3: CASSANLGAGSPLHF; DNA: TGTGCCAGCAGCGCCAACTTGGGGGCGGGTTCACCCCTCCACTTT
J: TRBJ2-3; D: TRBD2; size: NA; V: TRBV13; CDR3: CASSLWDYPSTDTQYF; DNA: TGTGCCAGCAGCCTCTGGGACTACCCAAGCACAGATACGCAGTATTTT
J: TRBJ1-2; D: NA; size: NA; V: TRBV28; CDR3: CASSRQANYGYTF; DNA: TGTGCCAGCAGTAGACAGGCCAACTATGGCTACACCTTC
J: TRBJ2-1; D: TRBD2; size: NA; V: TRBV13; CDR3: CASSLPLWAGDNEQFF; DNA: TGTGCCAGCAGCTTACCCCTCTGGGCGGGGGACAATGAGCAGTTCTTC
J: TRBJ2-1; D: NA; size: NA; V: TRBV28; CDR3: CASSLLVTSSYNEQFF; DNA: TGTGCCAGCAGTTTACTGGTCACCAGCTCCTACAATGAGCAGTTCTTC
J: TRBJ2-7; D: TRBD1; size: NA; V: TRBV4-3; CDR3: CASSRFHRDRAFNEQYF; DNA: TGCGCCAGCAGCCGCTTTCACCGGGACAGGGCCTTTAACGAGCAGTACTTC
J: TRBJ2-1; D: NA; size: NA; V: TRBV5-4; CDR3: CASSHGTLYNEQFF; DNA: TGTGCCAGCAGCCACGGGACACTCTACAATGAGCAGTTCTTC
J: TRBJ1-6; D: NA; size: NA; V: TRBV5-6; CDR3: CASSPRRSSYNSPLHF; DNA: TGTGCCAGCAGCCCCCGCCGGAGCTCCTATAATTCACCCCTCCACTTT
J: TRBJ1-5; D: NA; size: NA; V: TRBV15; CDR3: CATSRDTAGHQPQHF; DNA: TGTGCCACCAGCAGAGATACAGCTGGGCATCAGCCCCAGCATTTT
J: TRBJ1-1; D: NA; size: few; V: TRBV6-1; CDR3: CASSEEENTEAFF; DNA: TGTGCCAGCAGTGAGGAGGAAAACACTGAAGCTTTCTTT
J: TRBJ1-2; D: TRBD1; size: NA; V: TRBV14; CDR3: CASSQDGQGADGYTF; DNA: TGTGCCAGCAGCCAAGATGGACAGGGGGCGGATGGCTACACCTTC
J: TRBJ1-1; D: NA; size: NA; V: TRBV6-1; CDR3: CASSRGTEAFF; DNA: TGTGCCAGCAGTCGAGGGACTGAAGCTTTCTTT
J: TRBJ2-5; D: TRBD2; size: NA; V: TRBV7-9; CDR3: CASRRGDQETQYF; DNA: TGTGCCAGCCGGCGGGGGGACCAAGAGACCCAGTACTTC
J: TRBJ2-6; D: TRBD2; size: NA; V: TRBV7-9; CDR3: CASRGGAGANVLTF; DNA: TGTGCAAGCCGGGGGGGCGCAGGGGCCAACGTCCTGACTTTC
J: TRBJ2-1; D: TRBD2; size: NA; V: TRBV6-6; CDR3: CASSLTSGGAGEQFF; DNA: TGTGCCAGCAGTCTGACTAGCGGGGGGGCAGGTGAGCAGTTCTTC
J: TRBJ2-5; D: TRBD2; size: NA; V: TRBV10-1; CDR3: CASRPDSGLQETQYF; DNA: TGCGCCAGCAGACCAGATAGCGGGCTACAAGAGACCCAGTACTTC
J: TRBJ2-7; D: TRBD1; size: NA; V: TRBV14; CDR3: CASSHRQGSYEQYF; DNA: TGTGCCAGCAGCCACCGACAGGGGTCCTACGAGCAGTACTTC
J: TRBJ2-2; D: TRBD1; size: NA; V: TRBV27; CDR3: CASSPWTGGFRELFF; DNA: TGTGCCAGCAGTCCGTGGACAGGGGGTTTCCGGGAGCTGTTTTTT
J: TRBJ1-1; D: NA; size: NA; V: TRBV6-6; CDR3: CASSRGGTEAFF; DNA: TGTGCCAGCAGCCGGGGGGGAACTGAAGCTTTCTTT
J: TRBJ1-6; D: NA; size: once; V: TRBV18; CDR3: CASSTENSPLHF; DNA: TGTGCCAGCTCCACAGAAAATTCACCCCTCCACTTT
J: TRBJ2-1; D: TRBD2; size: NA; V: TRBV9; CDR3: CASSVAAGDHNEQFF; DNA: TGTGCCAGCAGCGTAGCGGCGGGGGACCACAATGAGCAGTTCTTC
J: TRBJ1-3; D: TRBD1; size: NA; V: TRBV6-6; CDR3: CASSYGQGGGNTIYF; DNA: TGTGCCAGCAGTTACGGACAGGGAGGTGGAAACACCATATATTTT
J: TRBJ2-3; D: TRBD1; size: NA; V: TRBV11-2; CDR3: CASSPRPGTGIDTQYF; DNA: TGTGCCAGCAGCCCTCGTCCCGGGACAGGGATAGATACGCAGTATTTT
J: TRBJ2-1; D: TRBD2; size: NA; V: TRBV5-1; CDR3: CASSWGGGAPEQFF; DNA: TGCGCCAGCAGCTGGGGCGGGGGGGCCCCTGAGCAGTTCTTC
J: TRBJ1-6; D: NA; size: NA; V: TRBV30; CDR3: CAWSPGFTSPLHF; DNA: TGTGCCTGGAGTCCCGGGTTCACTTCACCCCTCCACTTT
J: TRBJ1-1; D: TRBD1; size: NA; V: TRBV6-5; CDR3: CASSYSAGGTEAFF; DNA: TGTGCCAGCAGTTACTCCGCAGGGGGCACTGAAGCTTTCTTT
J: TRBJ2-7; D: TRBD2; size: NA; V: TRBV5-6; CDR3: CASSQAGGRGYEQYF; DNA: TGTGCCAGCAGCCAGGCGGGGGGGCGTGGGTACGAGCAGTACTTC
J: TRBJ2-1; D: NA; size: NA; V: TRBV7-9; CDR3: CASSPLGQSYNEQFF; DNA: TGTGCCAGCAGCCCCCTAGGACAGAGCTACAATGAGCAGTTCTTC
J: TRBJ1-6; D: NA; size: few; V: TRBV6-5; CDR3: CASRVRSPDNSPLHF; DNA: TGTGCCAGCAGAGTTCGGTCCCCGGATAATTCACCCCTCCACTTT
J: TRBJ1-1; D: TRBD1; size: NA; V: TRBV6-5; CDR3: CASRLQGIYTEAFF; DNA: TGTGCCAGCAGGCTACAGGGGATATACACTGAAGCTTTCTTT
J: TRBJ1-1; D: NA; size: NA; V: TRBV30; CDR3: CAWSIGRDTEAFF; DNA: TGTGCCTGGAGTATTGGGCGGGACACTGAAGCTTTCTTT
J: TRBJ2-7; D: TRBD1; size: NA; V: TRBV25-1; CDR3: CASAGTGSYEQYF; DNA: TGTGCCAGCGCCGGGACAGGGTCATACGAGCAGTACTTC
J: TRBJ2-1; D: TRBD1; size: NA; V: TRBV28; CDR3: CASRPPRFRLDRVLNEQFF; DNA: TGTGCCAGCAGGCCCCCCCGATTCCGCCTGGACAGGGTTTTGAATGAGCAGTTCTTC
J: TRBJ2-3; D: TRBD1; size: once; V: TRBV16; CDR3: CASSQGVRGTDTQYF; DNA: TGTGCCAGCAGCCAGGGCGTCAGGGGGACGGATACGCAGTATTTT
J: TRBJ1-5; D: TRBD1; size: NA; V: TRBV15; CDR3: CATSRETGAGQPQHF; DNA: TGTGCCACCAGCAGAGAGACAGGGGCGGGTCAGCCCCAGCATTTT
J: TRBJ1-1; D: TRBD1; size: NA; V: TRBV27; CDR3: CASSLGGGTTEAFF; DNA: TGTGCCAGCAGTTTAGGAGGGGGCACCACTGAAGCTTTCTTT
J: TRBJ1-6; D: TRBD1; size: NA; V: TRBV28; CDR3: CASSGGQGAVSPLHF; DNA: TGTGCCAGCAGTGGGGGACAGGGGGCTGTCTCACCCCTCCACTTT
J: TRBJ2-7; D: TRBD1; size: once; V: TRBV5-1; CDR3: CASSRPTGGKYEQYF; DNA: TGCGCCAGCAGCCGTCCGACAGGGGGGAAATACGAGCAGTACTTC
J: TRBJ2-4; D: TRBD1; size: NA; V: TRBV6-6; CDR3: CASSYSPTGGKNIQYF; DNA: TGTGCCAGCAGTTACTCGCCAACAGGGGGCAAAAACATTCAGTACTTC
J: TRBJ2-1; D: TRBD1; size: NA; V: TRBV19; CDR3: CASSDRGLGNEQFF; DNA: TGTGCCAGTAGCGACAGGGGGCTCGGTAATGAGCAGTTCTTC
J: TRBJ1-1; D: TRBD1; size: NA; V: TRBV15; CDR3: CATSRGEEDRGAFF; DNA: TGTGCCACCAGCAGAGGAGAAGAGGACAGGGGGGCTTTCTTT
J: TRBJ1-5; D: NA; size: NA; V: TRBV7-9; CDR3: CASSGGGGSNQPQHF; DNA: TGTGCCAGCAGCGGAGGGGGGGGGAGCAATCAGCCCCAGCATTTT
J: TRBJ1-1; D: TRBD1; size: NA; V: TRBV18; CDR3: CASSRGQVNTEAFF; DNA: TGTGCCAGCTCACGGGGACAGGTGAACACTGAAGCTTTCTTT
J: TRBJ1-2; D: NA; size: NA; V: TRBV21-1; CDR3: CASGQGRGYGYTF; DNA: TGTGCCAGCGGACAGGGCCGGGGCTATGGCTACACCTTC
J: TRBJ2-6; D: TRBD2; size: once; V: TRBV5-5; CDR3: CASSGRGGANVLTF; DNA: TGTGCCAGCTCTGGGAGGGGTGGGGCCAACGTCCTGACTTTC
J: TRBJ1-2; D: NA; size: once; V: TRBV7-6; CDR3: CASSPQDYTAYYGYTF; DNA: TGTGCCAGCAGCCCCCAAGACTACACCGCTTACTATGGCTACACCTTC
J: TRBJ1-4; D: TRBD1; size: NA; V: TRBV2; CDR3: CASRGQGHEKLFF; DNA: TGTGCCAGCAGAGGACAGGGGCATGAAAAACTGTTTTTT
J: TRBJ2-5; D: NA; size: NA; V: TRBV18; CDR3: CASSPKETQYF; DNA: TGTGCCAGCTCACCTAAAGAGACCCAGTACTTC
J: TRBJ1-1; D: NA; size: once; V: TRBV19; CDR3: CASSISSGNTEAFF; DNA: TGTGCCAGTAGTATCAGTTCAGGGAACACTGAAGCTTTCTTT
J: TRBJ2-7; D: TRBD1; size: NA; V: TRBV9; CDR3: CASSVAAGGRYEQYF; DNA: TGTGCCAGCAGCGTAGCGGCAGGGGGCCGCTACGAGCAGTACTTC
J: TRBJ2-2; D: TRBD1; size: NA; V: TRBV10-3; CDR3: CAIAGTGSTGELFF; DNA: TGTGCCATCGCCGGGACAGGGTCCACCGGGGAGCTGTTTTTT
J: TRBJ2-3; D: TRBD2; size: NA; V: TRBV5-1; CDR3: CASSLFLAGSTDTQYF; DNA: TGCGCCAGCAGCTTGTTTCTAGCGGGGAGCACAGATACGCAGTATTTT
J: TRBJ2-2; D: NA; size: NA; V: TRBV5-4; CDR3: CASSLQGRGTGELFF; DNA: TGTGCCAGCAGCTTGCAGGGTCGCGGCACCGGGGAGCTGTTTTTT
J: TRBJ1-6; D: NA; size: NA; V: TRBV19; CDR3: CASSPREAPLHF; DNA: TGTGCCAGTAGTCCCCGAGAGGCACCCCTCCACTTT
J: TRBJ2-7; D: TRBD1; size: once; V: TRBV7-2; CDR3: CASSLRGGQGDYEQYF; DNA: TGTGCCAGCAGCTTAAGGGGCGGACAGGGTGATTACGAGCAGTACTTC